Listed here are 27 T cell receptor beta chains from one sample, sequenced in a study of blood T cell repertoires in COVID-19 (dated by TCRdb to 2019 to 2021). Receptor libraries were prepared by the immunoSEQ multiplex PCR assay. Not all clones reach the TCRdb copy of this immuneACCESS table, which keeps in-frame sequences only. Checked studies attribute under half of the gap to unresolved V genes and leave the rest unexplained. For this sample there are 250,000 or so clones; approximately 84% appear just once. About 3.4% of the sample goes to the ten largest clones. The sequenced sample consisted of PBMCs or T cells enriched from blood (not recorded which). The origin of the receptors is a man aged 50-60 years who had recovered from COVID-19.

The chain links TRBV3-1 (or the pseudogene TRBV3-2) to TRBJ1-6; 7 bases are shared with TRBD1. The V and J ends lost 6 bases and 7 bases, in that order; junction bases with no gene match: 3. This CDR3 has 13 amino acids. Germline CDR1 LGHDT, CDR2 YNNKEL (reference sequence). CDR3 sequence reads: CASRETGNSPLHF. CDR3 nucleotide sequence: TGTGCCAGCAGGGAGACAGGGAATTCACCCCTCCACTTT.

This chain joins TRBV25-1 and TRBJ1-6, with unresolved D. The CDR3 contains 16 residues. Germline V lookup: CDR1 MGHDK, CDR2 SYGVNS. V was trimmed by 2 bases and J by 10 bases, leaving 18 bases between them. The CDR3 spells CASSEEAGGYGSPLHF. CDR3 DNA sequence: TGTGCCAGCAGTGAAGAGGCAGGAGGCTATGGGTCACCCCTCCACTTT.

Of note for this clone: At the DNA level, this CDR3 is encoded by other sequences in the same sample as well. The chain employs TRBV6-2 or TRBV6-3 and TRBJ2-3; 11 nucleotides match TRBD2. The CDR3 covers 16 residues. J lost 0 bases, V lost 6 bases, and 5 bases had no gene match. Germline V gene data show CDR1 as MNHEY and CDR2 as SVGEGT. CDR3 in DNA: TGTGCCAGCAGCCGCCGGACTAGCGGGAGCACAGATACGCAGTATTTT. Encoded protein: CASSRRTSGSTDTQYF.

The rearrangement links TRBV19 to TRBJ1-1, with D tentatively TRBD1 (5 bases). The V gene lost 10 bases and the J gene lost 4 bases, with 16 bases spanning the gap. The length of the CDR3 is 13 residues. Germline V CDR1 and CDR2: LNHDA, SQIVND (reference sequence). In DNA, the CDR3 is TGTGCCACCGACCGGGGGTACGGCACTGAAGCTTTCTTT. It is translated as CATDRGYGTEAFF.

The chain joins TRBV9 to TRBJ2-3; 7 positions agree with TRBD2. CDR3 length: 16 residues. CDR1 is SGDLS and CDR2 is YYNGEE in the germline V gene. V lost 4 bases and J lost 2; bases outside the gene matches: 10. Here the CDR3 DNA reads TGTGCCAGCAGCTCGGGGCGACTAGCCCACACAGATACGCAGTATTTT. Its protein product is CASSSGRLAHTDTQYF.

The chain joins TRBV5-1 to TRBJ2-1; TRBD2 aligns across 8 bases. CDR3 length equals 16 residues. The V and J ends lost 0 bases and 8 bases, in that order; junction bases with no gene match: 10. Germline CDR1 is SGHRS and CDR2 is YFSETQ. This CDR3 is CASSLGSGEGLDEQFF. For the CDR3, the DNA is TGCGCCAGCAGCTTGGGTAGCGGGGAGGGTTTGGATGAGCAGTTCTTC. Full variable domain (remainder filled in from reference TRBV5-1 and TRBJ2-1): KAGVTQTPRYLIKTRGQQVTLSCSPISGHRSVSWYQQTPGQGLQFLFEYFSETQRNKGNFPGRFSGRQFSNSRSEMNVSTLELGDSALYLCASSLGSGEGLDEQFFGPGTRLTVL.

The rearrangement links TRBV28 to TRBJ1-2, with D tentatively TRBD1 (6 bases). V was clipped by 1 base and J by 5 bases, with 8 bases between them. The germline CDR1 and CDR2 sequences are MDHEN and SYDVKM. The CDR3 runs 13 residues. The CDR3: CASSLLGAYGYTF. Here the CDR3 DNA reads TGTGCCAGCAGTTTATTGGGGGCGTATGGCTACACCTTC.

The chain uses TRBV19 and TRBJ1-4; D is perhaps TRBD1 (6 bases). Trimming shortened V by 5 bases and J by 0 bases, and 10 bases separated the two germline ends. The germline V gene encodes CDR1 LNHDA and CDR2 SQIVND (reference sequence). The CDR3 sequence is 15 residues long. The CDR3 reads CASSSAGATNEKLFF. The CDR3 DNA is TGTGCCAGTAGTTCGGCAGGGGCAACTAATGAAAAACTGTTTTTT. Looking up the rest from reference TRBV19 and TRBJ1-4 gives the full variable domain: DGGITQSPKYLFRKEGQNVTLSCEQNLNHDAMYWYRQDPGQGLRLIYYSQIVNDFQKGDIAEGYSVSREKKESFPLTVTSAQKNPTAFYLCASSSAGATNEKLFFGSGTQLSVL.

The chain has TRBV29-1 and TRBJ1-2, with D tentatively TRBD1 (5 bases). The V end lost 4 bases, the J end lost 0 bases, and 12 bases lay between the germline ends. Germline assignment: CDR1 SQVTM and CDR2 ANQGSEA. The CDR3 is 14 residues long. The CDR3 loop reads CSVVRGSANYGYTF. The CDR3 nucleotides are TGCAGCGTTGTTAGGGGATCGGCTAACTATGGCTACACCTTC.

The J gene is TRBJ2-7, the V gene TRBV28; D possibly corresponds to TRBD2 (6 bases). V was cut by 3 bases and J by 0 bases, with 12 bases left in between. The V gene's germline CDR1 is MDHEN and CDR2 SYDVKM. CDR3 size: 15 residues. The CDR3 loop reads CASSFGGVASYEQYF. The CDR3 region has the DNA TGTGCCAGCAGTTTCGGAGGGGTTGCCTCCTACGAGCAGTACTTC.

The chain employs TRBV5-1 and TRBJ2-7, with 9 bases matching TRBD2. V lost 5 bases, J lost 4 bases, and 7 bases stayed unmatched. Per the germline V gene, CDR1 is SGHRS and CDR2 is YFSETQ. The CDR3 runs to 14 residues. CDR3 sequence (DNA): TGCGCCAGCAGTTCCGGGACTAGCAATTACGAGCAGTACTTC. Its protein is CASSSGTSNYEQYF.

The chain has TRBV4-2 and TRBJ1-2; TRBD1 matches at 10 bases. V lost 3 bases to trimming and J lost 6 bases; unmatched junction nucleotides: 10. The CDR3 consists of 16 residues. CDR1 and CDR2 (germline): LGHNA, YNFKEQ. Here the CDR3 DNA reads TGTGCCAGCAGCCATTCCTATGGGACAGGGGCGGATGGCTACACCTTC. It translates to CASSHSYGTGADGYTF.

This clone is a singleton in its sample. The rearrangement uses TRBV24-1 and TRBJ2-1; D may be TRBD2 (5 bases). CDR1 and CDR2 from the germline V gene are KGHDR and SFDVKD. The CDR3 is 14 residues long. Trimming left V 4 bases short and J 3 bases short, with 9 bases between. In DNA, the CDR3 is TGTGCCACCAGTGACCCTCGGGACTACAATGAGCAGTTCTTC. Translation gives CATSDPRDYNEQFF.

The CDR3 loop is CAWSRRGAEQYF. DNA for the CDR3: TGTGCCTGGAGCAGGCGGGGGGCCGAGCAGTACTTC. This sequence joins TRBV30 and TRBJ2-7; 8 bases fit TRBD2. The V and J ends lost 3 bases and 6 bases, in that order; junction bases with no gene match: 4. CDR3 length: 12 amino acids. Germline CDR1 GTSNPN, CDR2 SVGIG (reference sequence).

This clone occurred many times. The rearrangement uses TRBV19 and TRBJ1-1, with 8 bases aligning to TRBD1. The CDR3 has 13 amino acids. Germline CDR1 reads LNHDA; CDR2 reads SQIVND (reference sequence). Trimming took 6 bases from V and 4 from J; bases not matched to a gene: 4. CDR3 DNA: TGTGCCAGTAGGCTACAGGGGGGCACTGAAGCTTTCTTT. It is translated as CASRLQGGTEAFF.

The chain uses TRBV15 and TRBJ2-3; 8 bases are a match to TRBD2. The germline gives CDR1 LNHNV, CDR2 YYDKDF (reference sequence). The CDR3 sequence is 15 residues long. After removal of 6 bases from V and 0 bases from J, the junction contained 5 bases not matched to a gene. The CDR3, as DNA: TGTGCCACCAGACGAGCTAGCGGGAGCACAGATACGCAGTATTTT. This codes for CATRRASGSTDTQYF. Filled out from reference TRBV15 and TRBJ2-3, the complete variable domain reads DAMVIQNPRYQVTQFGKPVTLSCSQTLNHNVMYWYQQKSSQAPKLLFHYYDKDFNNEADTPDNFQSRRPNTSFCFLDIRSPGLGDTAMYLCATRRASGSTDTQYFGPGTRLTVL.

The count of this clone is one. The chain recombines TRBV10-2 with TRBJ2-7; D is perhaps TRBD1 (5 bases). Germline assignment: CDR1 WSHSY and CDR2 SAAADI. The CDR3 consists of 15 residues. Trimming removed 6 bases from V and 6 bases from J, with 21 bases in between. CDR3 sequence reads: CASRSLTLSGIEQYF. The CDR3, as DNA: TGCGCCAGCAGATCCCTAACATTATCAGGGATCGAGCAGTACTTC.

The chain joins TRBV3-1 (or the pseudogene TRBV3-2) to TRBJ2-7; 9 bases agree with TRBD1. Trimming cost V 1 base and J 4 bases; bases outside gene matches: 8. The CDR3 is 16 amino acids. CDR1 and CDR2 (germline): LGHDT, YNNKEL (reference sequence). Here the CDR3 DNA reads TGTGCCAGCAGCCAAGTAACAGGGGGCTCTTGGTACGAGCAGTACTTC. Protein product: CASSQVTGGSWYEQYF.

The gene calls are TRBV4-1 and TRBJ1-4; 7 positions agree with TRBD1. Per the germline V gene, CDR1 is MGHRA and CDR2 is YSYEKL. The CDR3 is 15 residues long. Trimming took 4 bases from V and 3 from J; bases not matched to a gene: 5. The DNA of the CDR3 is TGCGCCAGCAGCCGGGACAGATATTCTAATGAAAAACTGTTTTTT. Amino acids: CASSRDRYSNEKLFF.

The V and J genes are TRBV7-8 and TRBJ2-5; D might be TRBD1 (6 bases). There are 15 residues in the CDR3. The V and J ends lost 0 bases and 2 bases respectively, with 10 bases between them. CDR1 is SGHVS, CDR2 FQNEAQ, per germline. The CDR3 reads CASSLAIGQQETQYF. CDR3 bases: TGTGCCAGCAGCTTAGCGATAGGACAGCAAGAGACCCAGTACTTC.

The table lists this clone with a few counts. J is TRBJ2-3 and V is TRBV11-2; 10 nucleotides align to TRBD2. Losses at the gene ends were 4 bases for V and 6 bases for J; bases not matched to a gene: 7. The V gene's germline CDR1 is SGHAT and CDR2 FQNNGV. The CDR3 is 15 amino acids. The CDR3 DNA is TGTGCCAGCAGCTCAGCGGGAGGGGGCTTGGATACGCAGTATTTT. The encoded protein is CASSSAGGGLDTQYF.

V is TRBV9 and J is TRBJ2-2, with a possible D match to TRBD1 (5 bases). The CDR3 totals 15 residues. The V end was cut by 1 base, the J end by 5 bases, with 12 bases between. The germline V gene encodes CDR1 SGDLS and CDR2 YYNGEE. The CDR3 coding sequence is TGTGCCAGCAGCGTACAAGGGCAGGGAACCGGGGAGCTGTTTTTT. Its protein product is CASSVQGQGTGELFF.

This clone was picked up a small number of times. The chain joins TRBV6-1 to TRBJ1-6; a weak D match, TRBD1 (5 bases). The V and J ends lost 3 bases and 7 bases respectively, with 13 bases between them. CDR1 MNHNS and CDR2 SASEGT come from the germline V gene. This CDR3 has 15 residues. CDR3 in DNA: TGTGCCAGCAGTGAGCTCGACAGAACCAATTCACCCCTCCACTTT. Translated, it gives CASSELDRTNSPLHF.

The table lists this clone with a count of one. The chain is built from TRBV6-5 and TRBJ1-1; the D is unclear. Per the germline V gene, CDR1 is MNHEY and CDR2 is SVGAGI. V gave up 4 bases and J gave up 1 base, with 4 bases separating them. CDR3 length equals 12 residues. The CDR3 DNA reads TGTGCCAGCAGTTTGAGGAACACTGAAGCTTTCTTT. Its translation: CASSLRNTEAFF.

The rearrangement uses TRBV15 and TRBJ2-7; a weak D match, TRBD1 (6 bases). Germline CDR1 LNHNV, CDR2 YYDKDF (reference sequence). The CDR3 totals 12 residues. The ends were cut back, 5 bases at V and 5 bases at J, with 10 bases in the middle. The CDR3 DNA follows: TGTGCCACCAGCTTGAAGGGGGACGAGCAGTACTTC. This sequence encodes CATSLKGDEQYF.

This clone was found once. The chain has TRBV11-2 and TRBJ2-1; a possible D gene is TRBD2 (5 bases). V dropped 1 base and J dropped 12 bases, with 10 bases sitting between them. Per germline, CDR1 SGHAT and CDR2 FQNNGV. CDR3 length: 12 amino acids. The CDR3 sequence: CASSLVVAGQFF. CDR3 nucleotide sequence: TGTGCCAGCAGCTTAGTGGTGGCGGGGCAGTTCTTC.

The V call is TRBV19, the J call TRBJ2-1; 14 bases are shared with TRBD2. The CDR3 consists of 19 residues. Germline values: CDR1 LNHDA, CDR2 SQIVND (reference sequence). With V trimmed by 5 bases and J by 0 bases, 9 bases remained unmatched. CDR3 nucleotides: TGTGCCAGTAGTCTCGGACTAGCGGGGGGATTCAGCTCCTACAATGAGCAGTTCTTC. Encoded protein: CASSLGLAGGFSSYNEQFF.